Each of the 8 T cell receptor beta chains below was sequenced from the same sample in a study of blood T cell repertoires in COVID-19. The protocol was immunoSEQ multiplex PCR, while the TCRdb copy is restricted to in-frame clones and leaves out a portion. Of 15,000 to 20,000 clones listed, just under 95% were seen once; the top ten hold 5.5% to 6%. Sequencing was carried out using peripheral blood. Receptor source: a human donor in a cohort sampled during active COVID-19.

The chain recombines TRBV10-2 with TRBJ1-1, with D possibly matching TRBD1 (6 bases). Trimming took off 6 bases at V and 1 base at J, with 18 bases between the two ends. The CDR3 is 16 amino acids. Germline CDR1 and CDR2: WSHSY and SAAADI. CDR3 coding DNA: TGCGCCAGCAGGGGCCTGGGGGGGCCTGGGAACACTGAAGCTTTCTTT. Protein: CASRGLGGPGNTEAFF.

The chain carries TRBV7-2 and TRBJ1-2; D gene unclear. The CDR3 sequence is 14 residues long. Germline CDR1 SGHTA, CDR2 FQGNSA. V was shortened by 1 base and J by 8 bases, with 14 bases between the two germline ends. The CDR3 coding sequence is TGTGCCAGCAGCTTAGTAAGCGGCGGACGGGGCTACACCTTC. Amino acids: CASSLVSGGRGYTF.

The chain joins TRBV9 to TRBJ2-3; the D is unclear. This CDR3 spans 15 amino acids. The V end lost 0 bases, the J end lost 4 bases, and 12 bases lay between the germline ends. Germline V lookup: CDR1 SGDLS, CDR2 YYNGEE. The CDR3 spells CASSVGNGFPDTQYF. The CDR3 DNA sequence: TGTGCCAGCAGCGTAGGTAACGGTTTCCCAGATACGCAGTATTTT.

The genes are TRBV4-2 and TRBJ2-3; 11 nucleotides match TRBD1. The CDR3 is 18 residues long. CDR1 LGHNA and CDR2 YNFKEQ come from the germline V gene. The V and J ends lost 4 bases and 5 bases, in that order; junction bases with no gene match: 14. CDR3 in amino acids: CASSRLLSGTGGGDTQYF. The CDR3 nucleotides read TGTGCCAGCAGCCGCCTACTATCCGGGACAGGGGGAGGAGATACGCAGTATTTT.

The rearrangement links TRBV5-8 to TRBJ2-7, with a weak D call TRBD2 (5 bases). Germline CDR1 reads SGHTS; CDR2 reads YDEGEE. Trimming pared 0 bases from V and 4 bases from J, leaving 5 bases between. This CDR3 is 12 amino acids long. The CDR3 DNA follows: TGTGCCAGCAGCTTGGGCGGGTACGAGCAGTACTTC. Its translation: CASSLGGYEQYF. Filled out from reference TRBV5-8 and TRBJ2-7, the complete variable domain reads EAGVTQSPTHLIKTRGQQATLRCSPISGHTSVYWYQQALGLGLQFLLWYDEGEERNRGNFPPRFSGRQFPNYSSELNVNALELEDSALYLCASSLGGYEQYFGPGTRLTVT.

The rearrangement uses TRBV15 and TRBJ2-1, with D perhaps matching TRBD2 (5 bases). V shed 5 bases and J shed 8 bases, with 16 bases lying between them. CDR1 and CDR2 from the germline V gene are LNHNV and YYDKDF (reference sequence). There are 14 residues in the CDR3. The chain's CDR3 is CATSPTRSSDEQFF. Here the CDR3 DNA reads TGTGCCACCAGCCCCACCCGGAGTAGCGATGAGCAGTTCTTC.

CDR3 nucleotide sequence: TGTGCCAGCAGTTACATTTCGGGTGAGCAGCCCCAGCATTTT. This sequence encodes CASSYISGEQPQHF. This chain connects TRBV6-2 or TRBV6-3 to TRBJ1-5; D is unresolved. Germline CDR1 reads MNHEY; CDR2 reads SVGEGT. The CDR3 has 14 residues. The V gene lost 2 bases and the J gene lost 7 bases, with 12 bases spanning the gap.

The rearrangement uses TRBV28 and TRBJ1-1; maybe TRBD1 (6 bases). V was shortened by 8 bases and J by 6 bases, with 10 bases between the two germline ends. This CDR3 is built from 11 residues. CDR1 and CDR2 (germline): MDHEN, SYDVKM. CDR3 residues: CASRGAAEAFF. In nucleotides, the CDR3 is TGTGCCAGCCGGGGGGCCGCTGAAGCTTTCTTT.